This TCR beta chain was profiled in a study of PD-L1 blockade in urothelial cancer (dated by TCRdb to 2016 to 2017). The study in broad terms: Every patient began therapy around 2014 and was given atezolizumab 1,200 mg intravenously every 3 weeks. About 90% of the 29 patients were males with bladder-origin urothelial cancer, and about 65% of the roughly 30 reported a prior smoking history. An ECOG performance status of 0 or 1 was recorded for the patients, and 0 to 3 prior chemotherapy regimens had been received by the patients. Blood samples were analyzed at 3 weeks after treatment start (second dose) and at 6 weeks after treatment start. Blood samples gave a median of around 140,000 T cells and approximately 81,000 unique TCRs, with a median clonality of around 0.074. An exploratory multi-omic analysis was conducted of the somatic, immune and clinical correlates of response to PD-L1 blockade with atezolizumab in urothelial cancer. Pretreatment tumor samples, along with matched peripheral blood serially collected before and after atezolizumab treatment, were subjected to TCR sequencing. Durable clinical benefit meant progression-free survival longer than 6 months, and TCR features were also tested against progression-free and overall survival. In the same patients, whole exome sequencing and RNA sequencing of pretreatment tumors were performed in addition to TCR sequencing. Eight to ten patients achieved durable clinical benefit and fewer than 25 did not. Around 30 patients had pretreatment blood TCR-seq, some 25 had at least one posttreatment blood collection, and some 25 had tumor TCR-seq.

Trimmed from V: 3 bases; trimmed from J: 14 bases; junction bases lacking a gene match: 15. For CDR1 and CDR2, the germline V gene lists KGHSH and LQKENI. CDR3 length: 15 amino acids, cysteine to phenylalanine. Only the CDR3 part of the read is kept: 45 bases, read in frame from the first base. Synthetic TCR analog templates were spiked into each PCR so that absolute template abundance could be estimated from read counts. The immunoSEQ assay was used to amplify TCRbeta CDR3 regions from genomic DNA with bias-controlled V and J gene primers. Sequencing of rearranged TCRbeta segments was done at approximately 20X coverage. Processing in the source paper ran as follows. Clustering was used to correct sequencing errors, and CDR3s were annotated against IMGT to assign V, D and J genes. Out-of-frame and stop-codon sequences were excluded, and only productive TCRbeta rearrangements were used in downstream analyses. Clonality was calculated as one minus the Shannon entropy normalized by the log of the number of unique productive sequences. Clones differing between time points or between blood and tumor were identified by Fisher's exact test with Benjamini-Hochberg correction at adjusted p below 0.01. This is the immuneACCESS table as TCRdb keeps it, with only in-frame sequences that have V and J called. A part of the clones is gone; compared with another copy, unresolved V genes explain less than half, and the rest is unexplained. V, J and clone size reflect that table, while D and trimming were determined from the DNA. The sample includes tens of thousands of clones, with about 85% observed a single time. Together, the top ten hold less than 2% of the sample.

Regarding this clone: This receptor's antigen is unknown. There are no base qualities to consult, and no much larger clone falls within one base.

The paper as a whole reports these results and caveats: Greater expansion of tumor-associated TCR clones in peripheral blood 3 weeks after the start of treatment was observed in patients with durable benefit (n of about 20, p = 0.022). Because the sample size was small (n ≈ 30) and many of the analyses were exploratory, the results are meant to be hypothesis-generating. Improved progression-free and overall survival was associated with having pretreatment peripheral blood TCR clonality below the median.

This sample's time point label indicates: peripheral blood 6 weeks after treatment start. A total of roughly 30 patients with locally advanced or metastatic urothelial carcinoma, treated at Memorial Sloan Kettering on a trial protocol, made up the cohort. Peripheral blood mononuclear cells were collected from each patient pretreatment and during treatment, giving between 1 and 8 total time points per patient. The Qiagen DNeasy Blood extraction kit was used to purify genomic DNA from total PBMCs and from tumor samples. PBMCs were collected pretreatment and during treatment, and were isolated and stored as previously described.

The V and J genes are TRBV18 and TRBJ2-1; TRBD1 lines up with 8 middle nucleotides. The receptor's source is a man aged 45-60 years with urothelial cancer. The sequences come from PBMCs, collected around atezolizumab (anti-PD-L1) treatment. The base sequence is TGTGCCAGCTCACCCCTGGACAGGGTGGGAATAGGGAAGTTCTTC. Its product reads: CASSPLDRVGIGKFF.